Below, 10 T cell receptor beta chains from the same sample are listed, as sequenced in a study of cytomegalovirus exposure and HLA in healthy donors. With 60 Vbeta and 13 Jbeta primers, the PCR was carried out. Measured with immunoSEQ multiplex PCR; TCRdb has only the in-frame clones, and not every one. Found here are roughly 78,000 clones; the top ten clones hold less than 6%. The sequenced material came from PBMCs. These TCRs come from a man aged 40-50 years in good health and CMV-seronegative.

This chain joins TRBV5-1 and TRBJ1-2; TRBD1 matches 8 bases. Trimming took 7 bases from V and 5 from J; bases not matched to a gene: 7. Germline V gene sequence: CDR1 SGHRS, CDR2 YFSETQ. The CDR3 sequence is 13 residues long. The DNA of the CDR3 is TGCGCCAGCTTTGAGGGACAGGCATATGGCTACACCTTC. This encodes CASFEGQAYGYTF.

V usage is TRBV6-5 and J usage is TRBJ1-3; TRBD1 agrees at 9 bases. The V gene end was trimmed by 2 bases and the J gene end by 3 bases; junction bases not matched to a gene: 5. Germline V gene sequence: CDR1 MNHEY, CDR2 SVGAGI. This CDR3 is built from 16 residues. This chain's CDR3 is CASSYRDRVFGNTIYF. As DNA, the CDR3 is TGTGCCAGCAGTTACCGGGACAGGGTTTTTGGAAACACCATATATTTT.

The J gene is TRBJ2-7, the V gene TRBV6-6, with TRBD1 identical over 11 bases. V dropped 4 bases and J dropped 6; count of bases not matched to a gene: 5. This CDR3 is built from 14 residues. CDR1 and CDR2 from the germline V gene are MNHNY and SVGAGI (reference sequence). The CDR3 sequence is CASSFGQGAFEQYF. The CDR3, as DNA: TGTGCCAGCAGTTTTGGACAGGGGGCATTCGAGCAGTACTTC.

V usage is TRBV10-3 and J usage is TRBJ2-7, with a weak D call TRBD1 (5 bases). The CDR3 consists of 13 residues. V was trimmed by 6 bases and J by 1 base, leaving 10 bases between them. Germline V gene sequence: CDR1 ENHRY, CDR2 SYGVKD. CDR3 bases: TGTGCCATCAGAAACGACAGATCCTACGAGCAGTACTTC. It codes for CAIRNDRSYEQYF.

V gene TRBV4-1 combines with J gene TRBJ2-7; TRBD2 aligns across 10 bases. The germline V gene has CDR1 MGHRA and CDR2 YSYEKL. The CDR3 is 16 amino acids. V gave up 0 bases and J gave up 1 base; unmatched junction bases: 3. Here the CDR3 DNA reads TGCGCCAGCAGCCAAGATACTAGCGGGACATCCTACGAGCAGTACTTC. This encodes CASSQDTSGTSYEQYF.

This rearrangement joins TRBV29-1 to TRBJ2-3; possible D gene TRBD2, 7 bases. Germline-derived CDR1 and CDR2 are SQVTM and ANQGSEA. The CDR3 is 13 amino acids. DNA for the CDR3: TGCGCTTGGGGGGGGCCCCGAGTAGATACGCAGTATTTT. This sequence encodes CAWGGPRVDTQYF.

The chain is built from TRBV7-6 and TRBJ2-5, with 10 bases fitting TRBD2. V dropped 4 bases and J dropped 2; count of bases not matched to a gene: 22. CDR1 and CDR2 from the germline V gene are SGHVS and FNYEAQ. The CDR3 consists of 21 residues. DNA for the CDR3: TGTGCCAGCAGCTCCAGTCGGGGGGGGCCTAGCGGGGGTCGTAGGCAAGAGACCCAGTACTTC. Its translation: CASSSSRGGPSGGRRQETQYF.

The chain recombines TRBV10-3 with TRBJ1-3, with a weak D call TRBD1 (6 bases). CDR3 size: 13 residues. Germline V lookup: CDR1 ENHRY, CDR2 SYGVKD. Trimming took 4 bases from V and 2 from J, leaving 6 bases between them. CDR3 in DNA: TGTGCCATCAGTGGGGGGCCTGGAAACACCATATATTTT. The encoded protein is CAISGGPGNTIYF.

This chain links TRBV6-5 with TRBJ2-2, with 7 bases aligning to TRBD2. Looked up from germline, CDR1 is MNHEY and CDR2 is SVGAGI. V shed 6 bases and J 4 bases; nucleotides not matched to a gene: 2. The CDR3 consists of 13 residues. The CDR3 DNA follows: TGTGCCAGCAGCTGGGGGGGCACCGGGGAGCTGTTTTTT. Translation: CASSWGGTGELFF.

The V and J genes are TRBV15 and TRBJ2-7; 8 positions match TRBD2. Trimming at V came to 5 bases and at J to 0 bases, leaving 6 bases not matched to a gene. The CDR3 totals 15 residues. Germline CDR1 reads LNHNV; CDR2 reads YYDKDF (reference sequence). Here the CDR3 DNA reads TGTGCCACCAGCTCCGGGAGCGGGAGCTCCTACGAGCAGTACTTC. Encoded protein: CATSSGSGSSYEQYF.